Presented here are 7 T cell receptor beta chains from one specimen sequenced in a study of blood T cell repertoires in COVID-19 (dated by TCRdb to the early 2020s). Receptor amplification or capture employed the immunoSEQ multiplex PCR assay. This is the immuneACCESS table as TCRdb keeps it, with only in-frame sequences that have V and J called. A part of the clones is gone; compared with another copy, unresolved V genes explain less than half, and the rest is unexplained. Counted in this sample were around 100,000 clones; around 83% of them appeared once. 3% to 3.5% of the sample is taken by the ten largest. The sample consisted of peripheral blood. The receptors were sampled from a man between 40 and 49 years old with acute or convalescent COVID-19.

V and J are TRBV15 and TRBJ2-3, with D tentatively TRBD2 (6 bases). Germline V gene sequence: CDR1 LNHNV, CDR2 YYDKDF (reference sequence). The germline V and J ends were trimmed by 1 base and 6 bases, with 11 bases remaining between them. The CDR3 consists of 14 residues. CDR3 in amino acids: CATSRVGGYDTQYF. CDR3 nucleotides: TGTGCCACCAGCAGAGTTGGGGGGTACGATACGCAGTATTTT. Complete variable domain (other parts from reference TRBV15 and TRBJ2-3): DAMVIQNPRYQVTQFGKPVTLSCSQTLNHNVMYWYQQKSSQAPKLLFHYYDKDFNNEADTPDNFQSRRPNTSFCFLDIRSPGLGDTAMYLCATSRVGGYDTQYFGPGTRLTVL.

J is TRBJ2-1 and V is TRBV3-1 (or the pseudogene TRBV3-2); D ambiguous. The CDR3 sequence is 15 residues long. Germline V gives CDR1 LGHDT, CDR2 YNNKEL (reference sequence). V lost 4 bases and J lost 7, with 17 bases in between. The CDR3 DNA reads TGTGCCAGCAGCCCGACGACTTTGGCTGTGAATGAGCAGTTCTTC. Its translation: CASSPTTLAVNEQFF.

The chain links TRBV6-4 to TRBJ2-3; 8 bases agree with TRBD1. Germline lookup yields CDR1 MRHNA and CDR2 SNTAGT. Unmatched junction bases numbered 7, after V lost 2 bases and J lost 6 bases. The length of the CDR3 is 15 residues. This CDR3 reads CASSDVAGGPDTQYF. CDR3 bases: TGTGCCAGCAGTGACGTAGCAGGGGGCCCGGATACGCAGTATTTT.

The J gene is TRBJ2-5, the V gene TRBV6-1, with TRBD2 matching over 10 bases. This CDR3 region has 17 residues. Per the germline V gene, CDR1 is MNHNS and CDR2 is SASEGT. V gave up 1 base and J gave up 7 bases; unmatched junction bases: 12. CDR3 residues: CASSEGGEAGGLVTQYF. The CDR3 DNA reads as TGTGCCAGCAGTGAAGGAGGGGAAGCGGGGGGGTTAGTGACCCAGTACTTC.

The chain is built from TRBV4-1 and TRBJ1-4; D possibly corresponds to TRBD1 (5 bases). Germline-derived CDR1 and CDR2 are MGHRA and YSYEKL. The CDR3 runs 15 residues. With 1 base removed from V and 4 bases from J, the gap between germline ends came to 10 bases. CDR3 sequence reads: CASSQAWGDNEKLFF. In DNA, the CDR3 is TGCGCCAGCAGCCAAGCCTGGGGGGATAATGAAAAACTGTTTTTT.

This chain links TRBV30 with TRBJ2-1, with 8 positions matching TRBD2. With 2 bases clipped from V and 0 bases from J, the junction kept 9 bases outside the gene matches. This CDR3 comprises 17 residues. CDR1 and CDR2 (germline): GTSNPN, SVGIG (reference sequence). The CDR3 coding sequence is TGTGCCTGGAGTTCCCCCCTTAGCGGGAACTCCTACAATGAGCAGTTCTTC. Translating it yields CAWSSPLSGNSYNEQFF.

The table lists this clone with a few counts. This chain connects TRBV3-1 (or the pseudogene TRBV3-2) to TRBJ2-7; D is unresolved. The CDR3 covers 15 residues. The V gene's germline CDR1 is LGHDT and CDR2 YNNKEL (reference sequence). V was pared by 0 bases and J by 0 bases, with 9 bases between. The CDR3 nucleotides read TGTGCCAGCAGCCAAGATGTCGGAGCCTCCTACGAGCAGTACTTC. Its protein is CASSQDVGASYEQYF.